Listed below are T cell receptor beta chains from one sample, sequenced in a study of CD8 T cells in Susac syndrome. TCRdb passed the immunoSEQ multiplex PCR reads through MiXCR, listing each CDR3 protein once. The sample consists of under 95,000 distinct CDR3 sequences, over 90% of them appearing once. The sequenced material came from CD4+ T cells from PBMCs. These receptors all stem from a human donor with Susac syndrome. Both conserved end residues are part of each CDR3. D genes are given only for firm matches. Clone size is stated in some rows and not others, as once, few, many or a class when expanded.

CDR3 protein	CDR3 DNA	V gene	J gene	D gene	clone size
CASNPGEAGEQYF	TGTGCCAGCAACCCCGGGGAGGCAGGCGAGCAGTACTTC	TRBV6-2/TRBV6-3	TRBJ2-7	NA	NA
CASSASQTQYF	TGTGCCAGCAGTGCTTCGCAGACCCAGTACTTC	TRBV25-1	TRBJ2-5	NA	NA
CAISATSTGGNYGYTF	TGTGCCATCAGTGCGACATCGACAGGGGGTAACTATGGCTACACCTTC	TRBV10-3	TRBJ1-2	TRBD1	NA
CASSLSGGTGGYNEQFF	TGTGCCAGCAGCCTATCAGGGGGGACAGGGGGTTACAATGAGCAGTTCTTC	TRBV9	TRBJ2-1	TRBD1	once
CASSQVPGSSYNEQFF	TGCGCCAGCAGCCAAGTACCGGGGAGCTCCTACAATGAGCAGTTCTTC	TRBV4-1	TRBJ2-1	NA	NA
CASRSSWQGVQETQYF	TGCGCCAGCAGATCAAGCTGGCAGGGGGTACAAGAGACCCAGTACTTC	TRBV4-3	TRBJ2-5	TRBD1	NA
CASSLSQNYGYTF	TGTGCCAGCAGTTTATCGCAGAACTATGGCTACACCTTC	TRBV28	TRBJ1-2	NA	once
CASSQARESWAKLFF	TGTGCCAGCAGCCAAGCCAGGGAGAGCTGGGCAAAACTGTTTTTT	TRBV3-1	TRBJ1-4	NA	NA
CASSPQGAYEQFF	TGCGCCAGCAGCCCACAGGGGGCCTATGAGCAGTTCTTC	TRBV5-1	TRBJ2-1	TRBD1	NA
CASSFRSAGHGEKLFF	TGTGCCAGCAGCTTCCGGTCTGCGGGGCACGGGGAAAAACTGTTTTTT	TRBV28	TRBJ1-4	NA	NA
CASSALWTGNYSNQPQHF	TGTGCCAGCAGCGCGCTTTGGACAGGCAATTATAGCAATCAGCCCCAGCATTTT	TRBV9	TRBJ1-5	TRBD1	once
CASNPGTGGYGYTF	TGTGCCAGCAACCCCGGGACAGGGGGCTATGGCTACACCTTC	TRBV6-5	TRBJ1-2	TRBD1	once
CSAPGRRGGAQYF	TGCAGTGCCCCCGGGAGACGCGGGGGGGCGCAGTATTTT	TRBV20-1	TRBJ2-3	TRBD2	NA
CASRWGENTGELFF	TGTGCCAGCAGGTGGGGGGAGAACACCGGGGAGCTGTTTTTT	TRBV2	TRBJ2-2	NA	NA
CASSPRTSSGTQYF	TGTGCCAGCAGCCCCAGGACTAGCAGTGGGACCCAGTACTTC	TRBV6-1	TRBJ2-5	TRBD2	NA
CSVVEGAAGELFF	TGCAGCGTTGTAGAGGGGGCAGCCGGGGAGCTGTTTTTT	TRBV29-1	TRBJ2-2	TRBD1	NA
CASSAIDRGSNQPQHF	TGTGCCAGCAGTGCCATCGACAGGGGTAGCAATCAGCCCCAGCATTTT	TRBV6-2/TRBV6-3	TRBJ1-5	TRBD1	NA
CASSPTRPRGNTEAFF	TGTGCCAGCAGTCCAACTAGGCCCAGGGGGAACACTGAAGCTTTCTTT	TRBV12-3/TRBV12-4	TRBJ1-1	NA	NA
CASSLNQGSGANVLTF	TGTGCCAGCAGCTTAAACCAGGGATCTGGGGCCAACGTCCTGACTTTC	TRBV7-3	TRBJ2-6	NA	NA
CASSQDSGGADTQYF	TGTGCCAGCAGCCAAGATTCGGGGGGGGCAGATACGCAGTATTTT	TRBV3-1	TRBJ2-3	TRBD2	few
CSAPPHAGEDTQYF	TGCAGTGCTCCACCCCATGCAGGGGAAGATACGCAGTATTTT	TRBV20-1	TRBJ2-3	NA	NA
CASSSGLARGEQYF	TGTGCCAGCAGTTCCGGACTAGCGAGAGGCGAGCAGTACTTC	TRBV12-3/TRBV12-4	TRBJ2-7	TRBD2	NA
CASSLSLRGTEAFF	TGTGCCAGCAGTTTATCTCTCAGGGGCACTGAAGCTTTCTTT	TRBV27	TRBJ1-1	NA	NA
CASSLAQGPDVEAFF	TGTGCCAGCAGCTTAGCCCAGGGACCCGACGTTGAAGCTTTCTTT	TRBV7-9	TRBJ1-1	NA	NA
CAWSGETSNQPQHF	TGTGCCTGGTCCGGAGAGACGAGCAATCAGCCCCAGCATTTT	TRBV30	TRBJ1-5	NA	NA
CASSLDWGTDTQYF	TGCGCCAGCAGCTTGGATTGGGGCACAGATACGCAGTATTTT	TRBV5-1	TRBJ2-3	NA	NA
CASKRPYNSPLHF	TGTGCCAGCAAGAGACCGTATAATTCACCCCTCCACTTT	TRBV28	TRBJ1-6	NA	NA
CSVRTGANVLTF	TGCAGCGTGAGGACTGGGGCCAACGTCCTGACTTTC	TRBV29-1	TRBJ2-6	NA	NA